A single count supports the clone carrying this T cell receptor (beta chain). Clones were read by immunoSEQ multiplex PCR, and TCRdb kept only the in-frame ones, dropping some. The table has about 30,000 clones, 85% seen once; the top ten hold under 9.5%. The data were taken from a study of blood T cell repertoires in COVID-19. The germline V and J ends were trimmed by 5 bases and 4 bases, with 11 bases remaining between them. Germline values: CDR1 SEHNR, CDR2 FQNEAQ (reference sequence). The CDR3 contains 14 residues. This chain joins TRBV7-9 and TRBJ1-4; D uncertain. This TCR derives from an older man with active COVID-19. The material sequenced was peripheral blood. The chain's CDR3 is CASSAHGGNEKLFF. The CDR3 nucleotides read TGTGCCAGCAGCGCGCACGGAGGTAATGAAAAACTGTTTTTT.